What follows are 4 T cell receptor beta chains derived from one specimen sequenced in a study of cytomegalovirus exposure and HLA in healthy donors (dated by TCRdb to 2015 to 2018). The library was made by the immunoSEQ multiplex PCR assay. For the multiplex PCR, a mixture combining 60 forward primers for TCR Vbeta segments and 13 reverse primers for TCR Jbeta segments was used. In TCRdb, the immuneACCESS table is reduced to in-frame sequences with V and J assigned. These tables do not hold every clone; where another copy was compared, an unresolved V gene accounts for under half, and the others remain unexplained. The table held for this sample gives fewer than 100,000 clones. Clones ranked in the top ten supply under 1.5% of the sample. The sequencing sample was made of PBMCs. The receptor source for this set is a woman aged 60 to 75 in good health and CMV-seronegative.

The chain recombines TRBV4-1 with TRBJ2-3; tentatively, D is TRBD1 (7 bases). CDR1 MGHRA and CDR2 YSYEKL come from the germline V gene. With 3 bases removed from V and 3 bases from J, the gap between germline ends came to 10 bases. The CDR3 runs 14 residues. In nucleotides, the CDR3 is TGCGCCAGCAGCCATCCAGGGGGGACAGATACGCAGTATTTT. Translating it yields CASSHPGGTDTQYF.

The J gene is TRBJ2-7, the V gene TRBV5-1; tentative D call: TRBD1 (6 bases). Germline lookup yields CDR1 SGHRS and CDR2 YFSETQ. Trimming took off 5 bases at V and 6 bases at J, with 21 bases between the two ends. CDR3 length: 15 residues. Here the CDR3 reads CASSRQPGDRTEQYF. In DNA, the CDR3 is TGCGCCAGCAGTCGACAGCCAGGGGATCGAACCGAGCAGTACTTC.

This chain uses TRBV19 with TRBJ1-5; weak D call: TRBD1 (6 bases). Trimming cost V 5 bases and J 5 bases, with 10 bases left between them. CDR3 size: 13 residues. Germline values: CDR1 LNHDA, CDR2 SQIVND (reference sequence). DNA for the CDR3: TGTGCCAGTAGTTTACAGGGTGATCAGCCCCAGCATTTT. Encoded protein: CASSLQGDQPQHF.

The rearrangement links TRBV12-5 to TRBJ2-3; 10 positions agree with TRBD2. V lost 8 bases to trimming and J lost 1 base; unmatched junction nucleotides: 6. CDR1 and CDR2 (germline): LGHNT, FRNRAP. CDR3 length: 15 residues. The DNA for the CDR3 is TGTGCTAGTAGCACCGGGACTAGCGGCACAGATACGCAGTATTTT. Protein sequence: CASSTGTSGTDTQYF.